This T cell receptor beta chain was identified in a study of regulatory T cells in long-lasting Graves disease. Overall study findings and caveats: Persistent disease was characterized by preferential usage of TRBV28, TRBJ1-2 and TRBJ2-5. The study examined only peripheral blood, not thyroid tissue.

As to time point: persistent/refractory GD, antithyroid drugs over 5 years with positive TRAb. Extracted PBMC RNA gave rise to the TCR library. Roughly 9.9-milliliter peripheral blood samples went into EDTA tubes. Both iRepertoire HTBI primers and Arm-PCR of CDR3 regions were used to build the TCR beta libraries. TCRdb itself ran the multiplex PCR reads through MiXCR, one entry per CDR3 protein. The sample consists of some 370,000 distinct CDR3 sequences, around 21% of them appearing once. Germline CDR1 and CDR2: SGHVS and FQNEAQ. Trimming took off 1 base at V and 3 bases at J, with 16 bases between the two ends. The CDR3 loop spans 17 amino acids. This clonotype was picked up many times. Its antigen is undetermined.

The V gene is TRBV7-8, the J gene TRBJ1-5, with a possible D match to TRBD1 (5 bases). The sample here was peripheral blood mononuclear cells (PBMCs), taken when the disease was refractory, from a patient treated with antithyroid drugs. The source of this sequence is a female donor with Graves disease. CDR3 in DNA: TGTGCCAGCAGCTTAGAGGGCCAGGGAGCTTTCAATCAGCCCCAGCATTTT. It yields the protein CASSLEGQGAFNQPQHF. The variable domain in full, completed from reference TRBV7-8 and TRBJ1-5, reads GAGVSQSPRYKVAKRGQDVALRCDPISGHVSLFWYQQALGQGPEFLTYFQNEAQLDKSGLPSDRFFAERPEGSVSTLKIQRTQQEDSAVYLCASSLEGQGAFNQPQHFGDGTRLSIL.